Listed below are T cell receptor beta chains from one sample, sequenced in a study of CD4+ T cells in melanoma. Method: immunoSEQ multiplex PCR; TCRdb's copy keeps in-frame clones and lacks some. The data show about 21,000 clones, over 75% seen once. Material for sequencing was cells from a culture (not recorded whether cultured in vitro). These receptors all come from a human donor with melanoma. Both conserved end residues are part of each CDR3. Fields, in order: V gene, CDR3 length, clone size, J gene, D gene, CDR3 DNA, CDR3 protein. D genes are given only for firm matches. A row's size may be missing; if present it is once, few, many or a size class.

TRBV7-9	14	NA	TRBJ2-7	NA	TGTGCCAGCAGCGGCAGGGGTAGTACTTTCGAGCAGTACTTC	CASSGRGSTFEQYF
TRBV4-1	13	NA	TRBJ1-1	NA	TGCGCCAGCAGCCTCCTAGGGGCGACTGAAGCTTTCTTT	CASSLLGATEAFF
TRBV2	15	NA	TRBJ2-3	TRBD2	TGTGCCAGCAGGGCCCGCGGGGGGGCAAGTGATACGCAGTATTTT	CASRARGGASDTQYF
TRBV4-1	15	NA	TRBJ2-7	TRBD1	TGCGCCAGCAGAGGGACAGGGGGACGAGGCTACGAGCAGTACTTC	CASRGTGGRGYEQYF
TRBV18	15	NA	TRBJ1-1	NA	TGTGCCAGCTCGCTCCTCCTCGCGAAGAACACTGAAGCTTTCTTT	CASSLLLAKNTEAFF
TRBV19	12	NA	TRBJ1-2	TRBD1	TGTGCCAGTATGAGACAGGGCTCTGGCTACACCTTC	CASMRQGSGYTF
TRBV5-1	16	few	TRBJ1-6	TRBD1	TGCGCCAGCAGAAATACCCCGGGACAGGGTAATTCACCCCTCCACTTT	CASRNTPGQGNSPLHF
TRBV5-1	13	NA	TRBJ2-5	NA	TGCGCCAGCAGCTTGTACGGGGTAAAGACCCAGTACTTC	CASSLYGVKTQYF
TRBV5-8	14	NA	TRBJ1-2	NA	TGTGCCAGCAGCTTGGGGGGGCTCAGCTATGGCTACACCTTC	CASSLGGLSYGYTF
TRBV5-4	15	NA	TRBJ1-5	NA	TGTGCCAGCAGCTTGAACCCGGGCAACTATCAGCCCCAGCATTTT	CASSLNPGNYQPQHF
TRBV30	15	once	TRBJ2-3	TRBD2	TGTGCCTGGAGTGTAGCGGGGGCGGGCACAGATACGCAGTATTTT	CAWSVAGAGTDTQYF
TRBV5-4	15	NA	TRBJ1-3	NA	TGTGCCAGCAGCCTCACGCAGGGCTCTGGAAACACCATATATTTT	CASSLTQGSGNTIYF
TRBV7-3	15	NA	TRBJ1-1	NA	TGTGCCAGCAGCTTAATGGCAGGGGCGAACACTGAAGCTTTCTTT	CASSLMAGANTEAFF